The 12 T cell receptor beta chains below come from one sample, sequenced in a study of Ad26.COV2.S vaccination and SARS-CoV-2 variants. The protocol was immunoSEQ multiplex PCR, while the TCRdb copy is restricted to in-frame clones and leaves out a portion. The sample contains around 320,000 clones, just under 85% of which appear only once. Noted treatment: approximately 18 received Ad26.COV2.S at low or high dose, single or two shots; five or six received placebo; per-sample allocation not given. Material that was analyzed had been drawn on day 63 after the first vaccine or placebo injection. Sequences were derived from peripheral blood, sampled in a trial of Ad26.COV2.S vaccine versus placebo. These receptors were collected from a person between 18 and 59 years old who received the Ad26.COV2.S COVID-19 vaccine or a placebo.

This chain uses TRBV4-2 with TRBJ2-2, with D unresolved. The CDR3 has 15 amino acids. Germline V CDR1 and CDR2: LGHNA, YNFKEQ. Trimming shortened V by 0 bases and J by 4 bases, and 9 bases separated the two germline ends. The CDR3 region is CASSQDRGSTGELFF. The CDR3 DNA follows: TGTGCCAGCAGCCAAGATCGAGGTTCCACCGGGGAGCTGTTTTTT.

This clone was counted once. The rearrangement links TRBV5-8 to TRBJ1-5; D is possibly TRBD1 (6 bases). V shed 4 bases and J shed 2 bases, with 13 bases lying between them. CDR1 and CDR2 from the germline V gene are SGHTS and YDEGEE. The CDR3 length is 15 residues. The CDR3, as DNA: TGTGCCAGCAGCAACAGGGTGTGGGGCAATCAGCCCCAGCATTTT. Its protein product is CASSNRVWGNQPQHF.

The chain couples TRBV28 to TRBJ1-5; possible D gene TRBD1, 6 bases. The V end lost 5 bases, the J end lost 2 bases, and 16 bases lay between the germline ends. Germline CDR1 reads MDHEN; CDR2 reads SYDVKM. This CDR3 comprises 16 residues. The CDR3 sequence is CASSIGGGWGNQPQHF. CDR3 DNA: TGTGCCAGCAGTATCGGGGGGGGCTGGGGCAATCAGCCCCAGCATTTT.

The chain carries TRBV5-4 and TRBJ1-1; D possibly corresponds to TRBD1 (6 bases). This CDR3 spans 14 amino acids. V dropped 0 bases and J dropped 1 base, with 7 bases sitting between them. Per germline, CDR1 SGHNT and CDR2 YYREEE (reference sequence). The CDR3 protein is CASSLDRANTEAFF. CDR3 nucleotides: TGTGCCAGCAGCTTGGACAGGGCGAACACTGAAGCTTTCTTT.

This clone occurred once. This rearrangement joins TRBV24-1 to TRBJ2-5; a possible D gene is TRBD2 (5 bases). Germline assignment: CDR1 KGHDR and CDR2 SFDVKD. With 3 bases removed from V and 5 bases from J, the gap between germline ends came to 12 bases. The CDR3 spans 14 residues. The CDR3 sequence: CATSDERVRETQYF. In nucleotides, the CDR3 is TGTGCCACCAGTGATGAGAGGGTTCGGGAGACCCAGTACTTC.

The CDR3 DNA follows: TGTGCCAGCAGTCTTGACAGTAACTATGGCTACACCTTC. It encodes CASSLDSNYGYTF. This chain joins TRBV5-4 and TRBJ1-2, with D perhaps matching TRBD1 (5 bases). In germline, CDR1 is SGHNT, CDR2 YYREEE (reference sequence). This CDR3 has 13 residues. The germline V and J ends were trimmed by 5 bases and 1 base, with 9 bases remaining between them.

Here the CDR3 reads CASSQTGREQYF. The CDR3 DNA is TGTGCCAGCAGTCAAACAGGGCGGGAGCAGTACTTC. This chain joins TRBV28 and TRBJ2-7; the D gene is possibly TRBD1 (6 bases). This CDR3 region has 12 residues. V was cut by 5 bases and J by 7 bases, with 12 bases left in between. Germline V gene lookup returns CDR1 MDHEN and CDR2 SYDVKM.

The chain has TRBV3-1 (or the pseudogene TRBV3-2) and TRBJ2-1; 8 nucleotides align to TRBD1. Germline loops: CDR1 LGHDT, CDR2 YNNKEL (reference sequence). J gave up 7 bases and V 4 bases, and 15 bases lay outside the gene matches. This CDR3 spans 17 amino acids. The CDR3: CASSRTYGQGRLNEQFF. CDR3 DNA: TGTGCCAGCAGCCGGACTTATGGACAGGGAAGGTTGAATGAGCAGTTCTTC.

This rearrangement joins TRBV10-3 to TRBJ1-6; the match to TRBD1 covers 9 bases. Germline CDR1 reads ENHRY; CDR2 reads SYGVKD. CDR3 length equals 16 residues. V lost 6 bases to trimming and J lost 7 bases; unmatched junction nucleotides: 10. The CDR3 spells CAIRTDRGPSNSPLHF. The CDR3 bases are TGTGCCATCAGAACGGACAGGGGTCCTTCCAATTCACCCCTCCACTTT.

This clone has only one observation. The chain has TRBV9 and TRBJ2-3; 8 bases line up with TRBD2. CDR3 size: 16 residues. Losses at the gene ends were 3 bases for V and 3 bases for J; bases not matched to a gene: 9. Germline loops: CDR1 SGDLS, CDR2 YYNGEE. CDR3: CASSGGPGLGTDTQYF. The CDR3, as DNA: TGTGCCAGCAGCGGGGGTCCGGGACTAGGGACAGATACGCAGTATTTT.

This clone appeared once. The chain employs TRBV19 and TRBJ1-6, with D unresolved. Per germline, CDR1 LNHDA and CDR2 SQIVND (reference sequence). The length of the CDR3 is 16 residues. V was shortened by 5 bases and J by 0 bases, with 11 bases between the two germline ends. The CDR3 here is CASSRTVSSYNSPLHF. CDR3 DNA: TGTGCCAGTAGTCGGACGGTTAGCTCCTATAATTCACCCCTCCACTTT.

The chain joins TRBV11-3 to TRBJ2-3, with 10 bases fitting TRBD2. The CDR3 spans 17 residues. CDR1 is SGHNT and CDR2 is YENEEA in the germline V gene. V lost 5 bases and J lost 2; bases outside the gene matches: 10. The chain's CDR3 is CASSLQVSGGATDTQYF. CDR3 DNA: TGTGCCAGCAGCCTGCAAGTGAGCGGGGGGGCCACAGATACGCAGTATTTT.